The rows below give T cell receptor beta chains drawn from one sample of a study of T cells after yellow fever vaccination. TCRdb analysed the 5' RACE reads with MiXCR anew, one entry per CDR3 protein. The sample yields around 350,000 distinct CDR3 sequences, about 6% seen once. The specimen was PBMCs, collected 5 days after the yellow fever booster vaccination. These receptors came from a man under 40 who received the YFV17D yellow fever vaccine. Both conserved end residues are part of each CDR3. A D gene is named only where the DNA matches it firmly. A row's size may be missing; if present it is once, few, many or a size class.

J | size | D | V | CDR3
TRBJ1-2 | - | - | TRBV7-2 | CASSRTNQQGQSTF
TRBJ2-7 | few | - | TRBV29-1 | CSVEEGLFGTEQYF
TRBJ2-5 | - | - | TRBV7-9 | CASSPAEVEWGETQYF
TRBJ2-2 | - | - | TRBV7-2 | CASSLFGGTGELFF
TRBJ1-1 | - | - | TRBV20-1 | CSVRTETEAFF
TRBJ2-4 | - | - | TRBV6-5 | CASSYREGKNIQYF
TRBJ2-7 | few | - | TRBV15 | CATSDGRSYEQYF
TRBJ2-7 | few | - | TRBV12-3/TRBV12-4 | CASRRASHYEQYF
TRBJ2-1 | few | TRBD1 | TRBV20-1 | CSATVQGNFDNEQFF
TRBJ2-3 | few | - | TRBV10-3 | CAISESMGDTQYF
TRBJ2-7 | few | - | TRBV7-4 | CANRGPEQYF
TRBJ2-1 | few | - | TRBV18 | CATSVGGDEQFF
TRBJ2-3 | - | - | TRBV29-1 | CSSRRDSTDTQYF
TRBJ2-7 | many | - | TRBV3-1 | CASSPLPGRNYEQYF